Each of the 25 T cell receptor beta chains below was sequenced from the same sample in a study of blood T cell repertoires in COVID-19. Generated by immunoSEQ multiplex PCR, the TCRdb table keeps only in-frame clones and is missing some. The table has about 170,000 clones, 65% to 85% seen once; the top ten hold roughly a fifth. The sample taken for sequencing was peripheral blood. Every receptor here comes from a woman between 70 and 85 years old who had recovered from COVID-19.

The chain carries TRBV5-4 and TRBJ2-6, with D possibly TRBD1 on 5 matching bases. V was trimmed by 4 bases and J by 2 bases, leaving 16 bases between them. This CDR3 spans 17 amino acids. Germline V gives CDR1 SGHNT, CDR2 YYREEE (reference sequence). In nucleotides, the CDR3 is TGTGCCAGCAGCGGCCGTTTGCAGGGTGCTGGGGCCAACGTCCTGACTTTC. Its protein product is CASSGRLQGAGANVLTF.

The V and J genes are TRBV7-7 and TRBJ2-5; no definite D call. The CDR3 spans 15 residues. V shed 1 base and J shed 2 bases, with 11 bases lying between them. The germline V gene has CDR1 SSHAT and CDR2 FNYEAQ (reference sequence). The CDR3 DNA is TGTGCCAGCAGCTTAGGTACTAACCCTCAAGAGACCCAGTACTTC. Translation: CASSLGTNPQETQYF. The full variable domain, its missing parts supplied by reference TRBV7-7 and TRBJ2-5, is GAGVSQSPRYKVTKRGQDVTLRCDPISSHATLYWYQQALGQGPEFLTYFNYEAQPDKSGLPSDRFSAERPEGSISTLTIQRTEQRDSAMYRCASSLGTNPQETQYFGPGTRLLVL.

The gene calls are TRBV3-1 (or the pseudogene TRBV3-2) and TRBJ2-5; tentatively, D is TRBD1 (6 bases). Germline V gives CDR1 LGHDT, CDR2 YNNKEL (reference sequence). The CDR3 loop spans 15 amino acids. V was pared by 1 base and J by 5 bases, with 14 bases between. CDR3 sequence (DNA): TGTGCCAGCAGCCAAGTAGGGGGATCAGGGGAGACCCAGTACTTC. Translation gives CASSQVGGSGETQYF.

J is TRBJ2-7 and V is TRBV19; TRBD2 aligns across 8 bases. The CDR3 runs to 14 residues. From germline, CDR1 is LNHDA and CDR2 SQIVND (reference sequence). V was clipped by 6 bases and J by 0 bases; unmatched bases: 4. Written as DNA, the CDR3 is TGTGCCAGTAGCCCGGGACTAGTCTCCTACGAGCAGTACTTC. Translated: CASSPGLVSYEQYF.

This clone was detected a few times. The chain links TRBV11-2 to TRBJ1-6; D might be TRBD1 (6 bases). In germline, CDR1 is SGHAT, CDR2 FQNNGV. Trimming left V 5 bases short and J 7 bases short, with 9 bases between. The CDR3 contains 13 residues. The CDR3 loop is CASSHGTNSPLHF. The CDR3, as DNA: TGTGCCAGCAGCCATGGGACAAATTCACCCCTCCACTTT. Drawing the rest from reference TRBV11-2 and TRBJ1-6, the complete variable domain is EAGVAQSPRYKIIEKRQSVAFWCNPISGHATLYWYQQILGQGPKLLIQFQNNGVVDDSQLPKDRFSAERLKGVDSTLKIQPAKLEDSAVYLCASSHGTNSPLHFGNGTRLTVT.

The chain combines TRBV3-1 (or the pseudogene TRBV3-2) with TRBJ1-2, with D possibly TRBD1 on 5 matching bases. Germline CDR1 and CDR2: LGHDT and YNNKEL (reference sequence). The V gene lost 4 bases and the J gene lost 4 bases, with 19 bases spanning the gap. The CDR3 has 16 amino acids. The CDR3 region is CASSPPTGSFSYGYTF. Written as DNA, the CDR3 is TGTGCCAGCAGCCCTCCTACAGGAAGTTTTAGCTATGGCTACACCTTC.

The V call is TRBV5-1, the J call TRBJ1-3, with TRBD1 identical over 7 bases. This CDR3 region has 16 residues. With V trimmed by 4 bases and J by 0 bases, 7 bases remained unmatched. The germline CDR1 and CDR2 sequences are SGHRS and YFSETQ. CDR3 coding DNA: TGCGCCAGCAGCCATCTCCCAGGGGGCTCTGGAAACACCATATATTTT. Its protein is CASSHLPGGSGNTIYF. Based on the CDR3 plus reference TRBV5-1 and TRBJ1-3, the full variable domain is KAGVTQTPRYLIKTRGQQVTLSCSPISGHRSVSWYQQTPGQGLQFLFEYFSETQRNKGNFPGRFSGRQFSNSRSEMNVSTLELGDSALYLCASSHLPGGSGNTIYFGEGSWLTVV.

The rearrangement uses TRBV6-5 and TRBJ2-2, with D perhaps matching TRBD2 (6 bases). Trimming cost V 6 bases and J 7 bases, with 18 bases left between them. This CDR3 has 15 residues. Germline V lookup: CDR1 MNHEY, CDR2 SVGAGI. The CDR3 DNA follows: TGTGCCAGCAGCCCCCCGGGACTCGCCGGCGGGGAGCTGTTTTTT. Amino acids: CASSPPGLAGGELFF.

This chain connects TRBV2 to TRBJ1-4; maybe TRBD1 (6 bases). The CDR3 sequence is 13 residues long. Germline V lookup: CDR1 SNHLY, CDR2 FYNNEI. V shed 8 bases and J shed 7 bases, with 14 bases lying between them. This CDR3 is CASGGRAAEKLFF. DNA for the CDR3: TGTGCCAGCGGGGGCAGGGCGGCTGAAAAACTGTTTTTT.

The V call is TRBV5-4, the J call TRBJ2-7; D might be TRBD2 (7 bases). CDR1 is SGHNT and CDR2 is YYREEE in the germline V gene (reference sequence). Between the trimmed V and J ends, which lost 0 bases and 3 bases, there was a span of 16 bases. This CDR3 is 16 amino acids long. CDR3 region: CASSLGPGGLYYEQYF. The CDR3 DNA reads TGTGCCAGCAGCTTGGGTCCGGGGGGCCTTTACTACGAGCAGTACTTC.

A few counts support this clone. The V gene is TRBV7-8, the J gene TRBJ2-5; 7 nucleotides align to TRBD2. From germline, CDR1 is SGHVS and CDR2 FQNEAQ. There are 14 residues in the CDR3. Unmatched junction bases numbered 12, after V lost 5 bases and J lost 9 bases. CDR3 bases: TGTGCCAGCAGCCCCGGGGAGGGGTGGTGGGCCCAGTACTTC. Its translation: CASSPGEGWWAQYF.

The genes are TRBV15 and TRBJ2-7; TRBD2 might be the D (6 bases). The V end was cut by 3 bases, the J end by 1 base, with 16 bases between. Germline CDR1 is LNHNV and CDR2 is YYDKDF (reference sequence). This CDR3 contains 16 residues. The CDR3 DNA sequence: TGTGCCACCAGCAGGGCGGCGGGATCCCGATCCTACGAGCAGTACTTC. Translation: CATSRAAGSRSYEQYF. Filled out from reference TRBV15 and TRBJ2-7, the complete variable domain reads DAMVIQNPRYQVTQFGKPVTLSCSQTLNHNVMYWYQQKSSQAPKLLFHYYDKDFNNEADTPDNFQSRRPNTSFCFLDIRSPGLGDTAMYLCATSRAAGSRSYEQYFGPGTRLTVT.

This chain connects TRBV5-4 to TRBJ2-7, with D uncertain. The CDR3 is 14 residues long. Germline assignment: CDR1 SGHNT and CDR2 YYREEE (reference sequence). The V gene lost 0 bases and the J gene lost 0 bases, with 7 bases spanning the gap. The CDR3: CASSLGAFSYEQYF. As DNA, the CDR3 is TGTGCCAGCAGCTTGGGGGCGTTCTCCTACGAGCAGTACTTC.

The rearrangement uses TRBV2 and TRBJ1-1; possible D gene TRBD1, 5 bases. Trimming stripped 4 bases from V and 0 bases from J, with 12 bases between. CDR1 SNHLY and CDR2 FYNNEI come from the germline V gene. The CDR3 length is 15 residues. The CDR3 here is CASSGYGAMNTEAFF. The DNA for the CDR3 is TGTGCCAGCAGTGGCTATGGGGCCATGAACACTGAAGCTTTCTTT.

The gene calls are TRBV5-6 and TRBJ2-3; no clear D. Germline V gene lookup returns CDR1 SGHDT and CDR2 YYEEEE. The CDR3 sequence is 12 residues long. Trimming stripped 4 bases from V and 0 bases from J, with 3 bases between. The CDR3 loop is CASSPSTDTQYF. CDR3 coding DNA: TGTGCCAGCAGCCCTAGCACAGATACGCAGTATTTT.

This sequence joins TRBV2 and TRBJ1-2, with TRBD1 matching 9 bases. Germline loops: CDR1 SNHLY, CDR2 FYNNEI. There are 13 residues in the CDR3. The V segment lost 6 bases and the J segment 9 bases; nucleotides outside the gene matches: 8. The CDR3 region is CASRTGQGRRYTF. The CDR3 DNA reads as TGTGCCAGCAGGACGGGACAGGGTCGCCGCTACACCTTC.

This chain connects TRBV4-2 to TRBJ2-1, with 7 bases identical to TRBD2. The V gene end was trimmed by 7 bases and the J gene end by 3 bases; junction bases not matched to a gene: 12. The CDR3 spans 16 residues. Per germline, CDR1 LGHNA and CDR2 YNFKEQ. The CDR3 here is CASTTESGTDYNEQFF. CDR3 nucleotides: TGTGCCAGCACCACAGAAAGCGGGACGGACTACAATGAGCAGTTCTTC.

V usage is TRBV30 and J usage is TRBJ2-2; no reliable D call. V lost 0 bases and J lost 6, with 14 bases in between. The CDR3 loop spans 15 amino acids. In germline, CDR1 is GTSNPN, CDR2 SVGIG (reference sequence). For the CDR3, the DNA is TGTGCCTGGAGTGTAGTGGGCATAGTGTCCGGGGAGCTGTTTTTT. It translates to CAWSVVGIVSGELFF. Based on the CDR3 plus reference TRBV30 and TRBJ2-2, the full variable domain is SQTIHQWPATLVQPVGSPLSLECTVEGTSNPNLYWYRQAAGRGLQLLFYSVGIGQISSEVPQNLSASRPQDRQFILSSKKLLLSDSGFYLCAWSVVGIVSGELFFGEGSRLTVL.

The V gene is TRBV2, the J gene TRBJ2-2; D is perhaps TRBD2 (5 bases). This CDR3 contains 12 residues. Deletions cut 7 bases from V and 7 bases from J, with 10 bases between. The germline V gene encodes CDR1 SNHLY and CDR2 FYNNEI. Here the CDR3 reads CASTQEGGELFF. The CDR3 nucleotides read TGTGCCAGCACCCAAGAGGGCGGGGAGCTGTTTTTT.

V is TRBV27 and J is TRBJ1-1, with 7 bases that match TRBD1. The V gene's germline CDR1 is MNHEY and CDR2 SMNVEV (reference sequence). This CDR3 is built from 14 residues. The J segment lost 6 bases and the V segment lost 6 bases, leaving 10 bases of the junction unmatched. The CDR3 protein is CASRSLGQASEAFF. The DNA of the CDR3 is TGTGCCAGCAGATCCCTCGGACAGGCGTCTGAAGCTTTCTTT.

The J gene is TRBJ1-4, the V gene TRBV27, with D hard to call. This CDR3 has 14 amino acids. Germline CDR1 reads MNHEY; CDR2 reads SMNVEV (reference sequence). Trimming pared 8 bases from V and 0 bases from J, leaving 10 bases between. CDR3 bases: TGTGCCAGCGCAACTCGCGCAACTAATGAAAAACTGTTTTTT. It codes for CASATRATNEKLFF.

This clone was detected ten times or more. This chain links TRBV4-2 with TRBJ1-1; 7 positions agree with TRBD1. This CDR3 spans 16 amino acids. Germline V lookup: CDR1 LGHNA, CDR2 YNFKEQ. V was clipped by 0 bases and J by 3 bases; unmatched bases: 7. CDR3 in DNA: TGTGCCAGCAGCCAAGACTGGCGACAGGGACACACTGAAGCTTTCTTT. Its protein product is CASSQDWRQGHTEAFF.

The table lists this clone with a few counts. The chain has TRBV28 and TRBJ1-1; tentatively, D is TRBD1 (5 bases). V was trimmed by 6 bases and J by 5 bases, leaving 13 bases between them. Per the germline V gene, CDR1 is MDHEN and CDR2 is SYDVKM. The CDR3 extends over 13 amino acids. The chain's CDR3 is CASRVGGWTEAFF. CDR3 in DNA: TGTGCCAGCAGGGTTGGGGGGTGGACTGAAGCTTTCTTT.

The genes are TRBV6-5 and TRBJ2-5, with a weak D call TRBD1 (6 bases). Germline CDR1 MNHEY, CDR2 SVGAGI. This CDR3 contains 15 residues. The V end was cut by 6 bases, the J end by 0 bases, with 14 bases between. The CDR3 coding sequence is TGTGCCAGCAGCGCTACAACAGGGTACCAAGAGACCCAGTACTTC. It yields the protein CASSATTGYQETQYF.

Notes on this clone: At the DNA level, this CDR3 is encoded by other sequences in the same sample as well. V gene TRBV19 combines with J gene TRBJ2-3; D is perhaps TRBD2 (5 bases). Between the trimmed V and J ends, which lost 5 bases and 5 bases, there was a span of 8 bases. This CDR3 comprises 12 residues. Germline-derived CDR1 and CDR2 are LNHDA and SQIVND (reference sequence). DNA for the CDR3: TGTGCCAGTAGTCCACGGGGAGATACGCAGTATTTT. Translating gives CASSPRGDTQYF.